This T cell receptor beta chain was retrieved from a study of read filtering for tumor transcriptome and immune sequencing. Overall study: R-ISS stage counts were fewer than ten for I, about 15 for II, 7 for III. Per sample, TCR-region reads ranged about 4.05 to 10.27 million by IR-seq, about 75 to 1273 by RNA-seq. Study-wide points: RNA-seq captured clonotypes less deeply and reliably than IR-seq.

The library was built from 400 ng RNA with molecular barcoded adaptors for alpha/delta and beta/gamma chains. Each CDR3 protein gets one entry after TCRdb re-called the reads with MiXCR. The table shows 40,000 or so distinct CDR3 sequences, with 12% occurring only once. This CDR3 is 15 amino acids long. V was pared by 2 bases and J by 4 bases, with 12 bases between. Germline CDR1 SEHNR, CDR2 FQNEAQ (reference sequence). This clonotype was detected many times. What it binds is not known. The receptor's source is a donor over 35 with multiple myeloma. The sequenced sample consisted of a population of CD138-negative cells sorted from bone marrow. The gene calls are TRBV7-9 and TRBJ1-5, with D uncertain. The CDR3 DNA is TGTGCCAGCAGCTTATTCGGGGAGGCAAATCAGCCCCAGCATTTT. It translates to CASSLFGEANQPQHF.